The 27 T cell receptor beta chains presented below share a single source sample, sequenced in a study of regulatory T cells in long-lasting Graves disease. Arm-PCR of CDR3 regions with iRepertoire HTBI primers generated TCR beta libraries. TCRdb reanalysed the multiplex PCR reads using MiXCR and keeps one entry per CDR3 protein. Of about 660,000 distinct CDR3 sequences in the sample, 25% to 35% were seen once. Indicated time point: persistent/refractory GD, antithyroid drugs over 5 years with positive TRAb. Scientists built the TCR library using RNA that was extracted from PBMCs. The material was peripheral blood mononuclear cells (PBMCs), obtained when the disease was refractory, from a patient treated with antithyroid drugs. The receptor source for this set is a female donor with Graves disease.

The chain links TRBV3-1 to TRBJ1-6; perhaps TRBD1 as D (5 bases). This CDR3 has 14 amino acids. Trimming left V 4 bases short and J 8 bases short, with 12 bases between. The V gene's germline CDR1 is LGHDT and CDR2 YNNKEL (reference sequence). Written as DNA, the CDR3 is TGTGCCAGCAGCCGGACCTTAGGGGATTCACCCCTCCACTTT. This translates into CASSRTLGDSPLHF.

V is TRBV28 and J is TRBJ1-2; tentatively, D is TRBD1 (6 bases). V lost 0 bases and J lost 6, with 11 bases in between. This CDR3 is built from 14 residues. CDR1 is MDHEN, CDR2 SYDVKM, per germline. Written as DNA, the CDR3 is TGTGCCAGCAGTTTATGGTTCGGGGGGCATGGCTACACCTTC. It translates to CASSLWFGGHGYTF.

This chain joins TRBV12-3 or TRBV12-4 and TRBJ1-5; D is possibly TRBD1 (5 bases). The CDR3 covers 15 residues. V shed 7 bases and J shed 3 bases, with 16 bases lying between them. The chain's CDR3 is CASTRPGGVNQPQHF. The CDR3 coding sequence is TGTGCCAGCACCCGACCTGGAGGGGTCAATCAGCCCCAGCATTTT.

This clonotype came up a few times. This chain connects TRBV12-3 or TRBV12-4 to TRBJ2-3; no clear D gene. The CDR3 sequence is 12 residues long. The V end was cut by 3 bases, the J end by 3 bases, with 4 bases between. CDR3 bases: TGTGCCAGCAGTTTCATTACAGATACGCAGTATTTT. It translates to CASSFITDTQYF.

Ten or more counts support this clonotype. The genes are TRBV28 and TRBJ2-4; no reliable D call. Trimming shortened V by 6 bases and J by 4 bases, and 13 bases separated the two germline ends. CDR1 and CDR2 from the germline V gene are MDHEN and SYDVKM. CDR3 length: 14 residues. CDR3 sequence: CASSHRARKNIQYF. The CDR3, as DNA: TGTGCCAGCAGCCACCGGGCGCGAAAAAACATTCAGTACTTC.

The genes are TRBV11-2 and TRBJ1-1; TRBD1 agrees at 8 bases. This CDR3 has 13 residues. V dropped 5 bases and J dropped 7; count of bases not matched to a gene: 6. CDR1 SGHAT and CDR2 FQNNGV come from the germline V gene. The CDR3 DNA reads as TGTGCCAGCAGCATAACAGGGGGGGGTGAAGCTTTCTTT. Translating it yields CASSITGGGEAFF.

This clonotype turned up a few times. V and J are TRBV11-1 and TRBJ1-4; maybe TRBD1 (6 bases). V was cut by 5 bases and J by 2 bases, with 15 bases left in between. This CDR3 is 16 amino acids long. The germline CDR1 and CDR2 sequences are SGHAT and FQDESV (reference sequence). CDR3 in amino acids: CASSKNRAPTNEKLFF. The CDR3 region has the DNA TGTGCCAGCAGCAAAAACAGGGCGCCGACTAATGAAAAACTGTTTTTT.

This clonotype showed up just a few times. The rearrangement links TRBV6-1 to TRBJ1-5; maybe TRBD1 (6 bases). Germline CDR1 MNHNS, CDR2 SASEGT. The CDR3 has 14 amino acids. V gave up 6 bases and J gave up 10 bases, with 19 bases separating them. CDR3 coding DNA: TGTGCCAGCAGACACGGGGGGCGAGATATTCCCCAGCATTTT. The encoded protein is CASRHGGRDIPQHF.

The CDR3 region has the DNA TGTGCCAGTAGCCCCCGGGACAGGGCTCAATACACCATATATTTT. Encoded protein: CASSPRDRAQYTIYF. The chain is built from TRBV19 and TRBJ1-3; TRBD1 aligns across 9 bases. CDR1 LNHDA and CDR2 SQIVND come from the germline V gene (reference sequence). The CDR3 has 15 amino acids. Trimming took 6 bases from V and 8 from J; bases not matched to a gene: 11. Full variable domain (remainder filled in from reference TRBV19 and TRBJ1-3): DGGITQSPKYLFRKEGQNVTLSCEQNLNHDAMYWYRQDPGQGLRLIYYSQIVNDFQKGDIAEGYSVSREKKESFPLTVTSAQKNPTAFYLCASSPRDRAQYTIYFGEGSWLTVV.

The chain is built from TRBV19 and TRBJ1-6, with D uncertain. CDR3 length: 13 residues. The germline CDR1 and CDR2 sequences are LNHDA and SQIVND (reference sequence). Trimming pared 3 bases from V and 6 bases from J, leaving 6 bases between. CDR3 region: CASSIFRNSPLHF. The CDR3 DNA reads TGTGCCAGTAGTATCTTCCGTAATTCACCCCTCCACTTT. The whole variable domain, remainder taken from reference TRBV19 and TRBJ1-6, is DGGITQSPKYLFRKEGQNVTLSCEQNLNHDAMYWYRQDPGQGLRLIYYSQIVNDFQKGDIAEGYSVSREKKESFPLTVTSAQKNPTAFYLCASSIFRNSPLHFGNGTRLTVT.

This clonotype came up a few times. Possible read error: a much larger clone is one base away. This chain joins TRBV7-9 and TRBJ1-1; TRBD1 might be the D (6 bases). V gave up 5 bases and J gave up 1 base, with 8 bases separating them. The CDR3 runs to 13 residues. Per germline, CDR1 SEHNR and CDR2 FQNEAQ (reference sequence). As DNA, the CDR3 is TGTGCCAGCAGCCACAGGGAGAACACTGAAGCTTTCTTT. It translates to CASSHRENTEAFF.

This clonotype appeared a few times. This chain uses TRBV12-3 or TRBV12-4 with TRBJ2-7; no definite D call. This CDR3 is 14 amino acids long. Trimming left V 1 base short and J 7 bases short, with 14 bases between. CDR3 coding DNA: TGTGCCAGCAGTTTAGGAGGTAGAGCCTTGGAGCAGTACTTC. Translating gives CASSLGGRALEQYF.

In its sample, this clonotype was seen a few times. V is TRBV6-5 and J is TRBJ2-2; D unclear. Trimming removed 2 bases from V and 0 bases from J, with 7 bases in between. Germline V gene sequence: CDR1 MNHEY, CDR2 SVGAGI. This CDR3 region has 15 residues. The CDR3 loop is CASSYSWANTGELFF. DNA of the CDR3: TGTGCCAGCAGTTACAGCTGGGCGAACACCGGGGAGCTGTTTTTT.

This chain joins TRBV6-5 and TRBJ2-5; D is possibly TRBD1 or TRBD2 (5 bases each). Germline values: CDR1 MNHEY, CDR2 SVGAGI. This CDR3 region has 15 residues. Trimming took 2 bases from V and 0 from J, leaving 10 bases between them. CDR3 loop: CASSYIGAYQETQYF. The CDR3 bases are TGTGCCAGCAGTTACATCGGGGCGTACCAAGAGACCCAGTACTTC.

A few counts support this clonotype. The genes are TRBV6-1 and TRBJ2-7; 9 bases match TRBD1. The CDR3 loop spans 16 amino acids. With 6 bases clipped from V and 0 bases from J, the junction kept 9 bases outside the gene matches. Looked up from germline, CDR1 is MNHNS and CDR2 is SASEGT. The CDR3 reads CASRILGQGSSYEQYF. The CDR3 nucleotides read TGTGCCAGCAGGATCCTCGGACAGGGGAGCTCCTACGAGCAGTACTTC.

This clonotype was seen more than once but under ten times. The V call is TRBV3-1, the J call TRBJ2-7, with D tentatively TRBD2 (7 bases). Trimming took 0 bases from V and 2 from J, leaving 8 bases between them. This CDR3 has 14 amino acids. Per germline, CDR1 LGHDT and CDR2 YNNKEL (reference sequence). CDR3 DNA sequence: TGTGCCAGCAGCCAAGAAGGGGGGGCCTACGAGCAGTACTTC. This gives the protein CASSQEGGAYEQYF.

This chain connects TRBV15 to TRBJ1-2; the D gene is possibly TRBD1 (5 bases). Trimming took off 3 bases at V and 0 bases at J, with 14 bases between the two ends. CDR1 is LNHNV, CDR2 YYDKDF, per germline (reference sequence). The CDR3 sequence is 16 residues long. CDR3 sequence (DNA): TGTGCCACCAGCAGCGGGACGGCAAAAGCTAACTATGGCTACACCTTC. It encodes CATSSGTAKANYGYTF.

This clonotype was observed many times. The chain combines TRBV12-3 or TRBV12-4 with TRBJ2-7; a possible D gene is TRBD1 (5 bases). The CDR3 extends over 14 amino acids. With 6 bases removed from V and 4 bases from J, the gap between germline ends came to 16 bases. DNA for the CDR3: TGTGCCAGCAGCCCTCAGGGTGGGCCATACGAGCAGTACTTC. Translating it yields CASSPQGGPYEQYF.

This clonotype was found a few times. This sequence joins TRBV7-9 and TRBJ1-4; a possible D gene is TRBD1 (5 bases). The CDR3 length is 15 residues. Germline CDR1 and CDR2: SEHNR and FQNEAQ (reference sequence). V was shortened by 5 bases and J by 7 bases, with 17 bases between the two germline ends. The CDR3 coding sequence is TGTGCCAGCAGCGCCGGGACTGAGCAGTCTGAAAAACTGTTTTTT. This gives the protein CASSAGTEQSEKLFF.

This chain links TRBV20-1 with TRBJ1-4; weak D call: TRBD1 (5 bases). The V gene's germline CDR1 is DFQATT and CDR2 SNEGSKA (reference sequence). V was shortened by 2 bases and J by 0 bases, with 16 bases between the two germline ends. The CDR3 contains 17 residues. The CDR3 loop is CSARWSRTPATNEKLFF. CDR3 nucleotide sequence: TGCAGTGCTAGATGGTCCAGGACACCAGCAACTAATGAAAAACTGTTTTTT.

V usage is TRBV11-2 and J usage is TRBJ2-3; 7 bases are a match to TRBD1. From germline, CDR1 is SGHAT and CDR2 FQNNGV. There are 15 residues in the CDR3. The V and J ends lost 2 bases and 1 base, in that order; junction bases with no gene match: 3. CDR3 sequence reads: CASSLRDRRTDTQYF. The CDR3 DNA reads TGTGCCAGCAGCTTACGGGACAGACGCACAGATACGCAGTATTTT.

This clonotype came up many times. J is TRBJ1-1 and V is TRBV15; 7 bases fit TRBD1. The ends lost 2 bases at V and 4 bases at J; junction bases unmatched: 7. This CDR3 comprises 15 residues. CDR1 and CDR2 from the germline V gene are LNHNV and YYDKDF (reference sequence). The CDR3 bases are TGTGCCACCAGCAGATCCCGACAGGGATTCACTGAAGCTTTCTTT. Its translation is CATSRSRQGFTEAFF.

The chain uses TRBV19 and TRBJ1-1, with a tentative D call TRBD1 (6 bases). V lost 9 bases, J lost 4 bases, and 24 bases lay in between. The CDR3 covers 16 residues. Germline CDR1 reads LNHDA; CDR2 reads SQIVND (reference sequence). In DNA form, the CDR3 reads TGTGCCAGCGCGAGAGATAACAGGGCCTTAGGCACTGAAGCTTTCTTT. It encodes CASARDNRALGTEAFF.

The CDR3 loop is CSAILRAPMNTEAFF. For the CDR3, the DNA is TGCAGCGCCATCCTCAGGGCCCCAATGAACACTGAAGCTTTCTTT. This chain joins TRBV29-1 and TRBJ1-1; D perhaps matches TRBD1 (5 bases). The CDR3 contains 15 residues. Trimming cost V 7 bases and J 0 bases, with 18 bases left between them. From germline, CDR1 is SQVTM and CDR2 ANQGSEA.

The rearrangement uses TRBV7-9 and TRBJ2-7; 7 bases match TRBD1. The CDR3 extends over 12 amino acids. The trim removed 6 bases at V and 7 bases at J, leaving 6 bases unmatched. Germline CDR1 and CDR2: SEHNR and FQNEAQ (reference sequence). The CDR3 sequence: CASSNRGREQYF. DNA of the CDR3: TGTGCCAGCAGTAACAGGGGTCGGGAGCAGTACTTC.

The chain combines TRBV18 with TRBJ1-5; D is perhaps TRBD1 (5 bases). The CDR3 length is 16 residues. V was shortened by 0 bases and J by 7 bases, with 16 bases between the two germline ends. Germline V gives CDR1 KGHSH, CDR2 LQKENI. The CDR3 region has the DNA TGTGCCAGCTCACCACCGGGACGGTCGGTCGGGCAGCCCCAGCATTTT. Translation: CASSPPGRSVGQPQHF. The full variable domain, its missing parts supplied by reference TRBV18 and TRBJ1-5, is NAGVMQNPRHLVRRRGQEARLRCSPMKGHSHVYWYRQLPEEGLKFMVYLQKENIIDESGMPKERFSAEFPKEGPSILRIQQVVRGDSAAYFCASSPPGRSVGQPQHFGDGTRLSIL.

The chain is built from TRBV3-1 and TRBJ2-3; TRBD2 matches 10 bases. The CDR3 has 16 amino acids. V gave up 3 bases and J gave up 9 bases; unmatched junction bases: 12. Germline CDR1 and CDR2: LGHDT and YNNKEL (reference sequence). This CDR3 reads CASSHALAGVGRTQYF. The CDR3 region has the DNA TGTGCCAGCAGCCACGCGCTAGCGGGAGTAGGTCGCACGCAGTATTTT.